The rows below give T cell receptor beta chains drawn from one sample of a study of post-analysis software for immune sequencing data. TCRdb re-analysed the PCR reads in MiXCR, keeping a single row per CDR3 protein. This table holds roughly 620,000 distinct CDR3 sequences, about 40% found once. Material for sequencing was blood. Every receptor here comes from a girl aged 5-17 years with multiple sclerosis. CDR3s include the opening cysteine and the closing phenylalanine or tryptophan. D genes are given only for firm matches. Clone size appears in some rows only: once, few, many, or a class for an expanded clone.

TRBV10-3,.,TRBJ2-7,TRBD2,TGTGCCATCAGTGAGGGACTAGCGGGAGGAGTGTACGAGCAGTACTTC,CAISEGLAGGVYEQYF
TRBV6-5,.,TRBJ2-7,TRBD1,TGTGCCAGCAGTTCCCCCAAACCCAGCCGGGACAGGAAAACCTACGAGCAGTACTTC,CASSSPKPSRDRKTYEQYF
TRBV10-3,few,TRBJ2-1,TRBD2,TGTGCCATCAGTGAGTCTAAGGCCAGCGGGGATTACAATGAGCAGTTCTTC,CAISESKASGDYNEQFF
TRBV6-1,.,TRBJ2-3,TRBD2,TGTGCCAGCAGACCGTCGCGGGGGGTTGCTAGCACAGATACGCAGTATTTT,CASRPSRGVASTDTQYF
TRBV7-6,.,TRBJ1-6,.,TGTGCCAGCAGCCTCCCGGGGGGTAATTCACCCCTCCACTTT,CASSLPGGNSPLHF
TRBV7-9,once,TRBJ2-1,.,TGTGCCAGCAGCGTACGGGAGAGGGCGAACAATGAGCAGTTCTTC,CASSVRERANNEQFF
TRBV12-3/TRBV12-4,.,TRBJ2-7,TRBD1,TGTGCCAGCAGTCCCGAGACAGGGTCCTACGAGCAGTACTTC,CASSPETGSYEQYF
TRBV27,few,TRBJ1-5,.,TGTGCCAGCAGTCTTACGCCCCAGGGTAACAATCAGCCCCAGCATTTT,CASSLTPQGNNQPQHF
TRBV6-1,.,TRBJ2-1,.,TGTGCCAGCAGTGATAGGGGGTGGTTCGGAATCAATGAGCAGTTCTTC,CASSDRGWFGINEQFF
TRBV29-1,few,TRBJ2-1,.,TGCAGCGTTAAGGGGACCCTACCCTACAATGAGCAGTTCTTC,CSVKGTLPYNEQFF
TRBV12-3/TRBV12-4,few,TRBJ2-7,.,TGTGCCAGCAGTTTAGCGGGAGGCTTCTACGAGCAGTACTTC,CASSLAGGFYEQYF
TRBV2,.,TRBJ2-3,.,TGTGCCAGCAAGAAAGGGCCAGATACGCAGTATTTT,CASKKGPDTQYF
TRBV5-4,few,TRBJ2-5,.,TGTGCCACCAACCGCCGGAGGGAAGAGACCCAGTACTTC,CATNRRREETQYF
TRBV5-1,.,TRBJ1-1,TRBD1,TGCGCCAGCAGTTCTGGGACAGGGGAAGGTTCCACTGAAGCTTTCTTT,CASSSGTGEGSTEAFF
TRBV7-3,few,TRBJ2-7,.,TGTGCCAGCAGCGACCAAGGGGGCTACGAGCAGTACTTC,CASSDQGGYEQYF
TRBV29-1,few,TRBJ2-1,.,TGCAGCGTTGGGGCGAAGGGGTTTGGGGGACCATACAATGAGCAGTTCTTC,CSVGAKGFGGPYNEQFF
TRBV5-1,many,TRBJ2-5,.,TGTGCCAGCAGTTTAGTAGGGAGCGAGACCCAGTACTTC,CASSLVGSETQYF
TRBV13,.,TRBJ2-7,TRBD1,TGTGCCAGCAGACAGGACAGGGGCCACGAGCAGTACTTC,CASRQDRGHEQYF